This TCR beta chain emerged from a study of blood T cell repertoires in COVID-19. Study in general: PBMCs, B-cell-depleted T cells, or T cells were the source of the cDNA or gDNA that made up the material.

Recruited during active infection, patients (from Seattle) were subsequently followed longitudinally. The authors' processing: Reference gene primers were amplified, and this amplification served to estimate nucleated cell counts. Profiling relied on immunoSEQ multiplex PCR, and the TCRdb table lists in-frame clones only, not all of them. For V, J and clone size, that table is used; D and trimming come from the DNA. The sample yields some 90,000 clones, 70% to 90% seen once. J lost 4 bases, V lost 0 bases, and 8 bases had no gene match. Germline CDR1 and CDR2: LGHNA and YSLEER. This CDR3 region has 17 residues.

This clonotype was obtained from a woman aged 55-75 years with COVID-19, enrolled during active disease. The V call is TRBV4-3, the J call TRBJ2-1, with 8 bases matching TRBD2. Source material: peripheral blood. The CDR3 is CASSQDRGGGPYNEQFF. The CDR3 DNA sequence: TGCGCCAGCAGCCAAGATCGGGGCGGGGGGCCTTACAATGAGCAGTTCTTC.